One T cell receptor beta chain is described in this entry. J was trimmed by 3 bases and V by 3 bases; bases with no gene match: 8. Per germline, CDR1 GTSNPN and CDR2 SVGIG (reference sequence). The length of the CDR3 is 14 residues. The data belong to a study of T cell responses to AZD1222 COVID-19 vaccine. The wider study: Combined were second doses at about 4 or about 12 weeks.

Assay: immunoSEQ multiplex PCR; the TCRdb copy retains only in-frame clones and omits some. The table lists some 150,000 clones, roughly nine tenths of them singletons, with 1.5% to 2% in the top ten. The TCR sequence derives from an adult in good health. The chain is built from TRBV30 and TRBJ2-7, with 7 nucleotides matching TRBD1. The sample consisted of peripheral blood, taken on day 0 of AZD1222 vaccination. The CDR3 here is CAWRWTGDVYEQYF. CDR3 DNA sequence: TGTGCCTGGAGATGGACAGGAGATGTCTACGAGCAGTACTTC.